Below, 27 T cell receptor beta chains from the same sample are listed, as sequenced in a study of blood T cell repertoires in COVID-19. Sequencing used immunoSEQ multiplex PCR; TCRdb keeps in-frame clones, though not all of them. The data contain 45,000 to 65,000 clones, roughly nine tenths of them seen just once; the ten biggest clones take up over 9.5%. What was sequenced was peripheral blood. The receptors were gathered from a human donor with acute or convalescent COVID-19. The donor label of this sample is uncertain.

This sequence joins TRBV19 and TRBJ1-2; 12 bases align to TRBD1. J lost 4 bases, V lost 1 base, and 7 bases had no gene match. The V gene's germline CDR1 is LNHDA and CDR2 SQIVND (reference sequence). The CDR3 has 17 amino acids. CDR3 nucleotides: TGTGCCAGTAGTATAGCCGGGACAGGGGGCTTGGTCTATGGCTACACCTTC. It is translated as CASSIAGTGGLVYGYTF.

The gene calls are TRBV6-5 and TRBJ1-6; 8 bases map to TRBD1. Losses at the gene ends were 4 bases for V and 8 bases for J; bases not matched to a gene: 1. Germline assignment: CDR1 MNHEY and CDR2 SVGAGI. There are 13 residues in the CDR3. Here the CDR3 DNA reads TGTGCCAGCAGTTTGACAGGGGATTCACCCCTCCACTTT. Protein: CASSLTGDSPLHF.

This chain links TRBV11-3 with TRBJ2-1, with D possibly TRBD1 on 6 matching bases. There are 13 residues in the CDR3. The V end lost 6 bases, the J end lost 6 bases, and 12 bases lay between the germline ends. Germline CDR1 SGHNT, CDR2 YENEEA. The chain's CDR3 is CASRDTGFNEQFF. In nucleotides, the CDR3 is TGTGCCAGCAGAGACACAGGGTTCAATGAGCAGTTCTTC.

This clone has a single count. The V call is TRBV4-2, the J call TRBJ2-3; 7 bases fit TRBD2. V lost 1 base, J lost 8 bases, and 9 bases stayed unmatched. The length of the CDR3 is 15 residues. Germline V lookup: CDR1 LGHNA, CDR2 YNFKEQ. The CDR3 DNA is TGTGCCAGCAGCCAAGGGTCCGGGGAGGGAGGTACGCAGTATTTT. This codes for CASSQGSGEGGTQYF.

This clone was seen just once. V is TRBV9 and J is TRBJ2-7; 9 bases align to TRBD2. The CDR3 is 18 amino acids. Per the germline V gene, CDR1 is SGDLS and CDR2 is YYNGEE. V was clipped by 3 bases and J by 3 bases; unmatched bases: 16. CDR3 sequence (DNA): TGTGCCAGCAGCGGGCTCGGGACAGAGGCGGGAGGGAACTACGAGCAGTACTTC. It codes for CASSGLGTEAGGNYEQYF.

The rearrangement links TRBV12-1 to TRBJ2-2; TRBD2 is the table's D call and was not checked against the DNA. TRBV12-1 is a documented pseudogene. The CDR3 is 14 amino acids. The CDR3 region has the DNA TGTGCCAGCAGCTCGAGAAAACCATCCGGGGAGCTGTTTTTT. Translation gives CASSSRKPSGELFF.

The rearrangement joins TRBV19 to TRBJ2-5; TRBD1 aligns across 8 bases. The germline gives CDR1 LNHDA, CDR2 SQIVND (reference sequence). The CDR3 runs 14 residues. J was trimmed by 5 bases and V by 6 bases; bases with no gene match: 8. CDR3 nucleotide sequence: TGTGCCAGTAGAAGTGGGCAGGGGGCGGAGACCCAGTACTTC. The encoded protein is CASRSGQGAETQYF.

The rearrangement joins TRBV7-8 to TRBJ2-7, with D maybe TRBD1 (6 bases). The germline V gene encodes CDR1 SGHVS and CDR2 FQNEAQ. Trimming removed 3 bases from V and 2 bases from J, with 8 bases in between. CDR3 size: 13 residues. CDR3 nucleotide sequence: TGTGCCAGCAGCTTCGGACAGACCTACGAGCAGTACTTC. Protein product: CASSFGQTYEQYF.

V and J are TRBV29-1 and TRBJ2-3, with D uncertain. The CDR3 extends over 12 amino acids. CDR1 and CDR2 from the germline V gene are SQVTM and ANQGSEA. Trimming took off 7 bases at V and 0 bases at J, with 8 bases between the two ends. CDR3 coding DNA: TGCAGCGCCGGCTCTAGCACAGATACGCAGTATTTT. This gives the protein CSAGSSTDTQYF.

As regards this clone: In the same sample, other DNA sequences code for this CDR3. The chain uses TRBV7-3 and TRBJ2-1, with 8 nucleotides matching TRBD1. Unmatched junction bases numbered 2, after V lost 2 bases and J lost 5 bases. This CDR3 comprises 14 residues. The germline gives CDR1 SGHTA, CDR2 FQGTGA. The CDR3 region has the DNA TGTGCCAGCAGCTTAGGACAGGGAGACAATGAGCAGTTCTTC. It encodes CASSLGQGDNEQFF.

The chain is built from TRBV5-1 and TRBJ2-3; 9 bases map to TRBD2. In germline, CDR1 is SGHRS, CDR2 YFSETQ. This CDR3 is 16 amino acids long. J lost 0 bases, V lost 2 bases, and 4 bases had no gene match. The CDR3 coding sequence is TGCGCCAGCAGCTTCGAGCGGGGGGCTAGCACAGATACGCAGTATTTT. Protein sequence: CASSFERGASTDTQYF.

The genes are TRBV23-1 and TRBJ2-7, with TRBD2 as a possible D gene (5 bases). TRBV23-1 falls under the ORF class, with uncertain function. CDR3 length equals 14 residues. Trimming shortened V by 3 bases and J by 5 bases, and 14 bases separated the two germline ends. This CDR3 reads CASSHRPPGDEQYV. In nucleotides, the CDR3 is TGCGCCAGCAGTCACCGTCCCCCCGGGGACGAGCAGTACGTC.

J is TRBJ1-5 and V is TRBV27; the match to TRBD1 covers 8 bases. The CDR3 is 16 amino acids. Germline V gives CDR1 MNHEY, CDR2 SMNVEV (reference sequence). V dropped 10 bases and J dropped 2; count of bases not matched to a gene: 13. CDR3 coding DNA: TGTGCCACCTCAAAAACAGGGGGTTGGGGCAATCAGCCCCAGCATTTT. It is translated as CATSKTGGWGNQPQHF.

A few counts support this clone. This sequence joins TRBV19 and TRBJ2-7; TRBD2 matches 11 bases. The ends lost 5 bases at V and 7 bases at J; junction bases unmatched: 10. CDR1 is LNHDA and CDR2 is SQIVND in the germline V gene (reference sequence). The CDR3 is 15 amino acids. CDR3 sequence (DNA): TGTGCCAGTAGTTCCCAACTAGCGGGAGTAGCTGAGCAGTACTTC. It yields the protein CASSSQLAGVAEQYF.

This rearrangement joins TRBV5-5 to TRBJ2-7; D is possibly TRBD2 (5 bases). Deletions cut 4 bases from V and 2 bases from J, with 16 bases between. The CDR3 covers 15 residues. CDR1 SGHKS and CDR2 YYEKEE come from the germline V gene (reference sequence). Here the CDR3 reads CASSLGPGYTYEQYV. CDR3 DNA: TGTGCCAGCAGCCTCGGCCCGGGATATACCTACGAGCAGTACGTC.

The chain combines TRBV5-1 with TRBJ1-4; a weak D match, TRBD1 (5 bases). Germline V gives CDR1 SGHRS, CDR2 YFSETQ. This CDR3 has 15 amino acids. With 3 bases removed from V and 8 bases from J, the gap between germline ends came to 17 bases. CDR3 sequence reads: CASSSYGTSVEKLFF. Written as DNA, the CDR3 is TGCGCCAGCAGCTCGTACGGGACTAGCGTCGAAAAACTGTTTTTT.

Comments on this clone: The same CDR3 also results from other DNA sequences found in this sample. The chain combines TRBV5-1 with TRBJ2-3, with TRBD1 matching over 10 bases. CDR1 is SGHRS, CDR2 YFSETQ, per germline. V lost 0 bases, J lost 0 bases, and 1 base stayed unmatched. The CDR3 loop spans 16 amino acids. The CDR3 region is CASSLGDRGSTDTQYF. DNA for the CDR3: TGCGCCAGCAGCTTGGGGGACAGGGGTAGCACAGATACGCAGTATTTT.

This chain joins TRBV5-6 and TRBJ2-7; 9 nucleotides agree with TRBD1. The germline V gene has CDR1 SGHDT and CDR2 YYEEEE. The CDR3 contains 15 residues. J gave up 3 bases and V 1 base, and 5 bases lay outside the gene matches. CDR3 amino acids: CASSLRDRVGYEQYV. CDR3 DNA sequence: TGTGCCAGCAGCTTGAGGGACAGGGTAGGCTACGAGCAGTACGTC.

This clone was seen only once. The chain recombines TRBV19 with TRBJ1-2; unclear D gene. There are 13 residues in the CDR3. V lost 0 bases and J 8 bases, leaving 10 bases between the germline ends. The germline V gene has CDR1 LNHDA and CDR2 SQIVND (reference sequence). The CDR3 DNA reads TGTGCCAGTAGTATAGAATACCGGGGAGGCTACACCTTC. Translation gives CASSIEYRGGYTF.

This sequence joins TRBV2 and TRBJ1-5; TRBD1 might be the D (6 bases). Germline CDR1 and CDR2: SNHLY and FYNNEI. The CDR3 contains 16 residues. V lost 6 bases and J 5 bases, leaving 20 bases between the germline ends. Written as DNA, the CDR3 is TGTGCCAGCAGAGAAAACAGGGTTAGGCTCGATCAGCCCCAGCATTTT. Amino acids: CASRENRVRLDQPQHF.

This chain links TRBV9 with TRBJ2-1; D is perhaps TRBD2 (6 bases). Trimming took off 4 bases at V and 5 bases at J, with 19 bases between the two ends. Germline V lookup: CDR1 SGDLS, CDR2 YYNGEE. The CDR3 is made up of 16 amino acids. CDR3 protein: CASSPLISGYNNEQFF. The CDR3 DNA follows: TGTGCCAGCAGCCCACTAATAAGCGGGTATAACAATGAGCAGTTCTTC.

The chain combines TRBV11-3 with TRBJ2-5; 9 bases map to TRBD2. The CDR3 has 16 amino acids. In germline, CDR1 is SGHNT, CDR2 YENEEA. V dropped 1 base and J dropped 2; count of bases not matched to a gene: 5. CDR3 in DNA: TGTGCCAGCAGCTTAGTACGAGCGGGGGGTCAAGAGACCCAGTACTTC. Residues: CASSLVRAGGQETQYF.

The chain recombines TRBV4-2 with TRBJ2-7, with D maybe TRBD2 (6 bases). The V gene lost 0 bases and the J gene lost 4 bases, with 10 bases spanning the gap. CDR3 length: 14 residues. Germline CDR1 reads LGHNA; CDR2 reads YNFKEQ. The CDR3 is CASSQEGGPYEQYF. Written as DNA, the CDR3 is TGTGCCAGCAGCCAAGAGGGGGGACCATACGAGCAGTACTTC.

The CDR3 DNA reads TGTGCCAGCAATAGGGGCGACACAGATACGCAGTATTTT. Amino acids: CASNRGDTDTQYF. V usage is TRBV9 and J usage is TRBJ2-3, with D tentatively TRBD1 (5 bases). V lost 6 bases, J lost 2 bases, and 10 bases lay in between. Germline CDR1 is SGDLS and CDR2 is YYNGEE. The CDR3 sequence is 13 residues long.

This clone was detected once. The chain couples TRBV18 to TRBJ2-7; 7 bases agree with TRBD1. Germline CDR1 is KGHSH and CDR2 is LQKENI. The CDR3 has 14 residues. The V segment lost 0 bases and the J segment 3 bases; nucleotides outside the gene matches: 2. The DNA of the CDR3 is TGTGCCAGCTCACCACCGTCAGGGGGCTACGAGCAGTACTTC. Amino acid sequence: CASSPPSGGYEQYF.

J is TRBJ2-7 and V is TRBV7-2; 7 positions match TRBD2. The ends lost 6 bases at V and 3 bases at J; junction bases unmatched: 17. The CDR3 extends over 17 amino acids. Germline CDR1 SGHTA, CDR2 FQGNSA. The CDR3 sequence is CASSATSLAGAGYEQYF. Written as DNA, the CDR3 is TGTGCCAGCAGTGCTACCTCCCTGGCGGGAGCAGGCTACGAGCAGTACTTC.

The rearrangement uses TRBV5-1 and TRBJ2-2; D gene unclear. Germline assignment: CDR1 SGHRS and CDR2 YFSETQ. This CDR3 is built from 14 residues. The V gene lost 5 bases and the J gene lost 3 bases, with 11 bases spanning the gap. The CDR3 reads CASRELADTGELFF. CDR3 nucleotides: TGCGCCAGCAGGGAGCTCGCCGACACCGGGGAGCTGTTTTTT.